The clone carrying this TCR beta chain appeared a few times. Roughly 0.45 to 1 ug RNA was reverse transcribed with random hexamers. TCR beta CDR3 was amplified by immunoSEQ covering 54 Vbeta and 13 Jbeta. TCRdb independently ran MiXCR on the immunoSEQ multiplex PCR reads; one entry per CDR3 protein. Altogether some 300,000 distinct CDR3 sequences are present, roughly 85% being singletons, with the ten largest covering approximately 0.2%. The CDR3 is 20 residues long. With 0 bases removed from V and 4 bases from J, the gap between germline ends came to 27 bases. Germline values: CDR1 MGHRA, CDR2 YSYEKL. Sequencing of TCR beta, carried out with a high-throughput approach, was applied to CD8+ and CD4+ T cells from the blood. TEMRA cells were FACS-enriched, unlike CD8+ and CD4+ T cells, which were negatively isolated. The record originates from a study of CD8 T cells in Susac syndrome.

The sequence was collected from a human donor with multiple sclerosis. The chain carries TRBV4-1 and TRBJ2-5; D perhaps matches TRBD2 (6 bases). Sequenced input: CD8+ T cells from PBMCs. In DNA form, the CDR3 reads TGCGCCAGCAGCCAAGACCCCTACCGAACGCTAGGGGAGGCTTCAGAGACCCAGTACTTC. It codes for CASSQDPYRTLGEASETQYF.